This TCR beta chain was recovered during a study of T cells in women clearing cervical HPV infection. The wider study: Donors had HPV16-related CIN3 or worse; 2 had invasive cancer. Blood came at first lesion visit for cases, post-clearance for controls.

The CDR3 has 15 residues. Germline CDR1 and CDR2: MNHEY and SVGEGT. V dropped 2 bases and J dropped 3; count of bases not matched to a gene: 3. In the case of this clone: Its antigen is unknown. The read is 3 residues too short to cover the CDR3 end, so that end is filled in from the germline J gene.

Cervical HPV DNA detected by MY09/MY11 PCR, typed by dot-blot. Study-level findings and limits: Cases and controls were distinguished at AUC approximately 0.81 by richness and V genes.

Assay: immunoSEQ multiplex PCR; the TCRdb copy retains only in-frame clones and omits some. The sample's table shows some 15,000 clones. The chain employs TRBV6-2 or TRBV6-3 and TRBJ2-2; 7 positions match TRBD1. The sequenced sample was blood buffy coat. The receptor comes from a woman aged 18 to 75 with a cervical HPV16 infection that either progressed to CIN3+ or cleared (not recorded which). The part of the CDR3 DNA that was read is TGTGCCAGCAGTTACGACAGGGTGGACACCGGGGAG. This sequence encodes CASSYDRVDTGE. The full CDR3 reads CASSYDRVDTGELFF.